These 3 T cell receptor beta chains came from one sample sequenced in a study of monozygotic twins with inflammatory bowel disease. TCRdb processed the 5' RACE reads again and assigns one entry to each CDR3 protein, with no DNA. Here the sample table reports around 410,000 distinct CDR3 sequences. Sequenced: blood. The source of these receptors is a human donor with ulcerative colitis or Crohn's disease, or a healthy co-twin of an affected twin (not recorded which).

The V and J genes are TRBV6-4 and TRBJ2-3; there is no DNA to check the TCRdb D call of TRBD1. The CDR3 loop spans 14 amino acids. Germline V gene data show CDR1 as MRHNA and CDR2 as SNTAGT. The CDR3 protein is CASRTEPSTDTQYF.

The chain combines TRBV4-3 with TRBJ2-5; the TCRdb D gene call, TRBD2, has no DNA to confirm it. The CDR3 is made up of 16 amino acids. The germline gives CDR1 LGHNA, CDR2 YSLEER. The CDR3 loop reads CASSQETSGSGKTQYF.

The rearrangement uses TRBV4-1 and TRBJ1-1; checking the TCRdb D call of TRBD1 is not possible without DNA. The germline V gene has CDR1 MGHRA and CDR2 YSYEKL. This CDR3 has 16 amino acids. CDR3 in amino acids: CASSQTQVRGAAEAFF.